Shown below are 30 T cell receptor beta chains from a single sample sequenced in a study of vaccination effects on CD4 cells after COVID-19. Their recognized antigens are unknown. The data were produced by immunoSEQ multiplex PCR, yet TCRdb's version contains in-frame clones alone and is incomplete. The sample holds more than 35,000 clones, roughly two thirds seen once. Within the ViraFEST assay, antigen-specific CD4+ T cells underwent expansion with viral peptide pools prior to sequencing. CD4+ T cell isolation took place after about 11 days of culture. The person had PCR-confirmed SARS-CoV-2 infection between March and December 2020. The sample was CD4+ T cells from PBMCs cultured with a peptide pool, taken before COVID-19 vaccination. All receptors come from a human donor who had a prior SARS-CoV-2 infection.

This sequence joins TRBV7-2 and TRBJ2-7; D ambiguous. The germline V gene has CDR1 SGHTA and CDR2 FQGNSA. V lost 6 bases and J lost 4, with 19 bases in between. The length of the CDR3 is 15 residues. The CDR3 reads CASRRLATYQYEQYF. The CDR3 nucleotides read TGTGCCAGCAGACGCCTTGCTACTTACCAGTACGAGCAGTACTTC.

V and J are TRBV21-1 and TRBJ2-5. TRBV21-1 is a pseudogene. The CDR3 runs 17 residues. The CDR3 loop is CASSETPRRAGQETQYF. The DNA for the CDR3 is TGTGCCAGCAGCGAGACCCCCCGAAGGGCTGGGCAAGAGACCCAGTACTTC.

The chain recombines TRBV19 with TRBJ1-4, with D hard to call. The CDR3 has 15 residues. The V gene's germline CDR1 is LNHDA and CDR2 SQIVND (reference sequence). Trimming removed 1 base at V and 5 bases at J, with 11 bases between. CDR3 residues: CASSIVVRRNEKLFF. The CDR3 DNA is TGTGCCAGTAGTATAGTAGTCAGAAGAAATGAAAAACTGTTTTTT.

The chain joins TRBV11-2 to TRBJ2-1; D possibly corresponds to TRBD2 (6 bases). Per germline, CDR1 SGHAT and CDR2 FQNNGV. The length of the CDR3 is 16 residues. V was cut by 5 bases and J by 7 bases, with 21 bases left in between. As DNA, the CDR3 is TGTGCCAGCAGCCGTAGGATCGGGACTCTTAGTAATGAGCAGTTCTTC. This translates into CASSRRIGTLSNEQFF.

The V gene is TRBV6-2 or TRBV6-3, the J gene TRBJ2-1; D gene unclear. Germline CDR1 is MNHEY and CDR2 is SVGEGT. This CDR3 is built from 12 residues. Trimming cost V 2 bases and J 5 bases, with 4 bases left between them. Here the CDR3 DNA reads TGTGCCAGCAGTTACCTAGACAATGAGCAGTTCTTC. It specifies CASSYLDNEQFF.

The chain uses TRBV5-1 and TRBJ2-5; 11 bases agree with TRBD1. In germline, CDR1 is SGHRS, CDR2 YFSETQ. After removal of 0 bases from V and 4 bases from J, the junction contained 5 bases not matched to a gene. The CDR3 sequence is 16 residues long. CDR3 loop: CASSLETGTGGETQYF. The CDR3 coding sequence is TGCGCCAGCAGCTTGGAAACCGGGACAGGGGGAGAGACCCAGTACTTC.

V usage is TRBV7-6 and J usage is TRBJ2-5; D gene unclear. V was clipped by 1 base and J by 2 bases, with 14 bases between them. This CDR3 contains 16 residues. CDR1 is SGHVS, CDR2 FNYEAQ, per germline. Here the CDR3 reads CASSLDPSNSQETQYF. The CDR3 coding sequence is TGTGCCAGCAGCTTAGATCCAAGCAACTCTCAAGAGACCCAGTACTTC. Looking up the rest from reference TRBV7-6 and TRBJ2-5 gives the full variable domain: GAGVSQSPRYKVTKRGQDVALRCDPISGHVSLYWYRQALGQGPEFLTYFNYEAQQDKSGLPNDRFSAERPEGSISTLTIQRTEQRDSAMYRCASSLDPSNSQETQYFGPGTRLLVL.

The chain has TRBV10-1 and TRBJ2-4; a possible D gene is TRBD2 (5 bases). Trimming cost V 3 bases and J 7 bases, with 19 bases left between them. Germline-derived CDR1 and CDR2 are WNHNN and SYGVQD (reference sequence). The length of the CDR3 is 16 residues. The CDR3 region is CASSERFLVRENIQYF. CDR3 sequence (DNA): TGCGCCAGCAGTGAAAGATTCCTTGTGAGGGAGAACATTCAGTACTTC.

J is TRBJ1-3 and V is TRBV7-3; D is unclear. The V end was cut by 4 bases, the J end by 1 base, with 11 bases between. There are 15 residues in the CDR3. Germline-derived CDR1 and CDR2 are SGHTA and FQGTGA. The CDR3 DNA is TGTGCCAGCAGCTCCACCGCAGGTTCTGGAAACACCATATATTTT. This codes for CASSSTAGSGNTIYF.

V gene TRBV6-5 combines with J gene TRBJ2-7; a weak D match, TRBD1 (6 bases). This CDR3 has 12 amino acids. Between the trimmed V and J ends, which lost 6 bases and 1 base, there was a span of 7 bases. CDR1 and CDR2 from the germline V gene are MNHEY and SVGAGI. CDR3 sequence: CASRDRSYEQYF. The CDR3 region has the DNA TGTGCCAGCAGGGACAGATCCTACGAGCAGTACTTC.

The chain links TRBV4-1 to TRBJ1-2; D is unresolved. CDR3 length: 14 amino acids. V was shortened by 3 bases and J by 0 bases, with 8 bases between the two germline ends. Germline CDR1 and CDR2: MGHRA and YSYEKL. In DNA form, the CDR3 reads TGCGCCAGCAGCCACGTACAGTCTAACTATGGCTACACCTTC. This gives the protein CASSHVQSNYGYTF.

The chain employs TRBV21-1 and TRBJ1-2. TRBV21-1 is classified as a pseudogene. This CDR3 is 12 amino acids long. The CDR3 sequence: CASSKYGFGYTF. CDR3 nucleotide sequence: TGTGCCAGCAGCAAATACGGCTTTGGCTACACCTTC.

The gene calls are TRBV9 and TRBJ2-3; D could derive from TRBD1 or TRBD2 (5 bases each). This CDR3 spans 16 amino acids. The germline V gene encodes CDR1 SGDLS and CDR2 YYNGEE. The V end was cut by 4 bases, the J end by 0 bases, with 15 bases between. CDR3 region: CASSPRGGTSTDTQYF. The CDR3 region has the DNA TGTGCCAGCAGCCCGAGGGGCGGAACTAGCACAGATACGCAGTATTTT.

The chain joins TRBV11-3 to TRBJ1-1; D not resolved. CDR1 is SGHNT and CDR2 is YENEEA in the germline V gene. This CDR3 comprises 13 residues. V was cut by 1 base and J by 5 bases, with 8 bases left in between. As DNA, the CDR3 is TGTGCCAGCAGCTTAGTTATGGGGACTGAAGCTTTCTTT. Amino acid sequence: CASSLVMGTEAFF.

V is TRBV11-3 and J is TRBJ2-7, with D perhaps TRBD1 or TRBD2 (5 bases each). Germline lookup yields CDR1 SGHNT and CDR2 YENEEA. Trimming cost V 5 bases and J 3 bases, with 17 bases left between them. The CDR3 consists of 15 residues. CDR3 nucleotide sequence: TGTGCCAGCAGCCCACGTCCCGGGACGGACTACGAGCAGTACTTC. This translates into CASSPRPGTDYEQYF.

The chain joins TRBV29-1 to TRBJ2-2; D is uncertain. Trimming took 4 bases from V and 2 from J, leaving 5 bases between them. This CDR3 has 12 residues. Looked up from germline, CDR1 is SQVTM and CDR2 is ANQGSEA. CDR3 loop: CSVAGNTGELFF. In DNA, the CDR3 is TGCAGCGTTGCCGGCAACACCGGGGAGCTGTTTTTT.

This chain connects TRBV7-9 to TRBJ1-3; D gene unclear. V lost 4 bases to trimming and J lost 0 bases, with 10 bases between them. Germline assignment: CDR1 SEHNR and CDR2 FQNEAQ (reference sequence). The CDR3 has 15 amino acids. In DNA, the CDR3 is TGTGCCAGCAGCTCAACAAGACGCTCTGGAAACACCATATATTTT. Protein sequence: CASSSTRRSGNTIYF.

The chain combines TRBV11-3 with TRBJ2-1, with 8 nucleotides matching TRBD2. This CDR3 has 18 residues. In germline, CDR1 is SGHNT, CDR2 YENEEA. The J segment lost 0 bases and the V segment lost 1 base, leaving 8 bases of the junction unmatched. The CDR3 DNA sequence: TGTGCCAGCAGCTTAGGCATCACTAGCGGAAGCTCCTACAATGAGCAGTTCTTC. It codes for CASSLGITSGSSYNEQFF.

The chain carries TRBV30 and TRBJ2-6, with a tentative D call TRBD1 (6 bases). V was pared by 8 bases and J by 0 bases, with 11 bases between. There are 14 residues in the CDR3. Germline V gene data show CDR1 as GTSNPN and CDR2 as SVGIG (reference sequence). The CDR3 is CAGQSTSGANVLTF. In DNA, the CDR3 is TGTGCCGGACAGTCGACCTCTGGGGCCAACGTCCTGACTTTC.

V and J are TRBV5-1 and TRBJ2-3, with 11 bases identical to TRBD2. The CDR3 has 14 residues. Germline V CDR1 and CDR2: SGHRS, YFSETQ. With V trimmed by 4 bases and J by 3 bases, 1 base remained unmatched. The CDR3 here is CASSIAGGTDTQYF. CDR3 DNA sequence: TGCGCCAGCAGCATAGCGGGGGGGACAGATACGCAGTATTTT.

The V call is TRBV5-4, the J call TRBJ2-1; 9 positions match TRBD2. Trimming removed 3 bases from V and 0 bases from J; junction bases left unmatched: 4. Per the germline V gene, CDR1 is SGHNT and CDR2 is YYREEE (reference sequence). The CDR3 sequence is 16 residues long. CDR3 in DNA: TGTGCCAGCAGCTCGGTTAGCGGGAGCTCCTACAATGAGCAGTTCTTC. Protein: CASSSVSGSSYNEQFF.

The chain combines TRBV6-2 or TRBV6-3 with TRBJ2-6, with unresolved D. The CDR3 has 16 amino acids. V was trimmed by 4 bases and J by 0 bases, leaving 10 bases between them. Germline V gene sequence: CDR1 MNHEY, CDR2 SVGEGT. CDR3 DNA: TGTGCCAGCAGTTTACCTCGGTTCTCTGGGGCCAACGTCCTGACTTTC. This codes for CASSLPRFSGANVLTF.

The chain links TRBV2 to TRBJ2-3; perhaps TRBD2 as D (6 bases). Per the germline V gene, CDR1 is SNHLY and CDR2 is FYNNEI. Trimming removed 5 bases from V and 2 bases from J, with 14 bases in between. The CDR3 is made up of 15 amino acids. The CDR3 bases are TGTGCCAGCAGTTTGGACCGCGGGGTCACAGATACGCAGTATTTT. This codes for CASSLDRGVTDTQYF.

This chain links TRBV5-1 with TRBJ2-1; TRBD1 matches 7 bases. The CDR3 is made up of 14 amino acids. Trimming removed 4 bases from V and 7 bases from J; junction bases left unmatched: 8. Germline CDR1 and CDR2: SGHRS and YFSETQ. CDR3 bases: TGCGCCAGCAGCGAACAGGGGTTCCCGAATGAGCAGTTCTTC. Its translation: CASSEQGFPNEQFF.

The chain uses TRBV7-2 and TRBJ2-1; the match to TRBD2 covers 13 bases. V shed 5 bases and J 4 bases; nucleotides not matched to a gene: 8. Germline V lookup: CDR1 SGHTA, CDR2 FQGNSA. The CDR3 is 17 residues long. The CDR3: CASSPRLAGGPYNEQFF. CDR3 bases: TGTGCCAGCAGCCCGAGACTAGCGGGAGGACCTTACAATGAGCAGTTCTTC.

The V gene is TRBV15, the J gene TRBJ2-5, with 8 bases aligning to TRBD2. Looked up from germline, CDR1 is LNHNV and CDR2 is YYDKDF (reference sequence). Germline trimming cut 1 base from V and 1 base from J; bases unmatched to any gene: 2. The CDR3 is made up of 15 amino acids. The chain's CDR3 is CATSRGAGGQETQYF. CDR3 DNA: TGTGCCACCAGCAGAGGGGCGGGGGGCCAAGAGACCCAGTACTTC.

The gene calls are TRBV7-9 and TRBJ2-7, with 9 bases lining up with TRBD2. V lost 2 bases, J lost 1 base, and 6 bases stayed unmatched. Germline CDR1 is SEHNR and CDR2 is FQNEAQ (reference sequence). The CDR3 sequence is 16 residues long. CDR3 protein: CASSLPGLATSYEQYF. The CDR3 DNA follows: TGTGCCAGCAGCTTACCTGGACTAGCGACGTCCTACGAGCAGTACTTC.

V gene TRBV29-1 combines with J gene TRBJ1-5; 8 bases align to TRBD1. This CDR3 contains 14 residues. Germline V lookup: CDR1 SQVTM, CDR2 ANQGSEA. V was clipped by 6 bases and J by 3 bases; unmatched bases: 7. CDR3 sequence (DNA): TGCAGCGTAATACTACAGGGGGTCAATCAGCCCCAGCATTTT. Encoded protein: CSVILQGVNQPQHF.

The rearrangement uses TRBV6-6 and TRBJ1-3; D gene ambiguous. This CDR3 spans 13 amino acids. V lost 4 bases to trimming and J lost 11 bases, with 15 bases between them. Germline V CDR1 and CDR2: MNHNY, SVGAGI (reference sequence). As DNA, the CDR3 is TGTGCCAGCAGTTCGGGTTCAGGAACTGCCATATATTTT. As protein: CASSSGSGTAIYF.

The rearrangement links TRBV6-4 to TRBJ1-4, with D hard to call. The CDR3 totals 12 residues. CDR1 is MRHNA and CDR2 is SNTAGT in the germline V gene. Trimming cost V 0 bases and J 10 bases, with 6 bases left between them. The CDR3 loop reads CASSDSWRKLFF. The CDR3 DNA reads as TGTGCCAGCAGTGACTCTTGGCGAAAACTGTTTTTT.